The clone carrying this TCR beta chain was counted between two and nine times. What it binds is unknown. The sample comes from a study of T cell repertoires in cytomegalovirus infection. In TCRdb, the reads were re-called with MiXCR into one record per CDR3 protein. The data hold about 270,000 distinct CDR3 sequences, with around 20% observed a single time. Trimming removed 0 bases from V and 2 bases from J, with 13 bases in between. The CDR3 totals 16 residues. Germline lookup yields CDR1 SNHLY and CDR2 FYNNEI. J is TRBJ1-2 and V is TRBV2; D unclear. The sequence came from a human donor in good health (CMV status not recorded). Some clones in this sample may be carry-over from other donors' samples. This specimen consisted of cultured PBMCs, obtained from culture after CMV antigen stimulation. CDR3 region: CASSEAIGRLNYGYTF. DNA of the CDR3: TGTGCCAGCAGTGAAGCCATCGGACGGTTAAACTATGGCTACACCTTC.